In its sample, the clone carrying this T cell receptor beta chain was seen many times. Its specificity is not known. It was RNA transcripts that yielded the amplified TCR beta CDR3 regions. The TCR CDR3 first-round RT-PCR relied on the HTBI primer set. TCRdb re-called the multiplex PCR reads through MiXCR, storing one row per CDR3 protein. The repertoire holds 640,000 or so distinct CDR3 sequences, with approximately 15% as singletons. The data stem from a study of T cells in Graves' hyperthyroidism and ophthalmopathy. A Clinical Activity Score of at least 3, a NOSPECS grade of at least 4 and a duration under 3 months were recorded in the ophthalmopathy patients. Overall study results and limits: A 13 V-J signature model discriminated ophthalmopathy versus stable hyperthyroidism.

The CDR3 is 14 amino acids. Germline values: CDR1 DFQATT, CDR2 SNEGSKA (reference sequence). The ends lost 6 bases at V and 5 bases at J; junction bases unmatched: 7. V is TRBV20-1 and J is TRBJ2-7; 13 bases are a match to TRBD2. Sequences were obtained from blood. This TCR came from a young woman with Graves' ophthalmopathy. Here the CDR3 reads CSADHGTSGNEQYF. CDR3 sequence (DNA): TGCAGTGCCGACCATGGGACTAGCGGGAACGAGCAGTACTTC.